This T cell receptor beta chain was identified during a study of OX40 agonist ivuxolimab in advanced cancers. Study-wide background: Prior anti-PD-1, anti-PD-L1 or anti-CTLA-4 therapy did not bar entry, and more than 35% had some.

Assay used: immunoSEQ multiplex PCR; TCRdb lists only in-frame clones, some missing. The sample yields about 58,000 clones, about 90% seen once. The table lists this clone with a count of one. Looked up from germline, CDR1 is SGHDN and CDR2 is FVKESK. Deletions cut 2 bases from V and 8 bases from J, with 12 bases between. This CDR3 spans 14 amino acids. The origin of this receptor is an adult with an advanced solid tumor such as melanoma, head and neck, liver or kidney cancer. V and J are TRBV14 and TRBJ1-4; D is unresolved. The sample here was CD4+ or CD8+ T cells sorted from blood, taken in a trial of the OX40 agonist ivuxolimab. CDR3 residues: CASSQLLTGEKLFF. In DNA, the CDR3 is TGTGCCAGCAGCCAACTATTGACGGGGGAAAAACTGTTTTTT.